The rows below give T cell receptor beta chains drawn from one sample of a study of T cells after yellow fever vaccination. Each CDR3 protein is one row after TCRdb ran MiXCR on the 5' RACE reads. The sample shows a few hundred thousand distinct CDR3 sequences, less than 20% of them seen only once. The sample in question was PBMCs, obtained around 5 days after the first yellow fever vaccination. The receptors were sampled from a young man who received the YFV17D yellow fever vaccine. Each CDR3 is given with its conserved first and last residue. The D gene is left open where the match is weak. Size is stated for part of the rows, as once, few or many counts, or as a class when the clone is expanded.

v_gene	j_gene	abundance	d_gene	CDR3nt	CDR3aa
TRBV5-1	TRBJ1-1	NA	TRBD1	TGCGCCAGCAGCTCCGGACAGGCCCCGAACACTGAAGCTTTCTTT	CASSSGQAPNTEAFF
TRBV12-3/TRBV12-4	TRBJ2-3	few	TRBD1	TGTGCCAGCAGCGATCCAGGGGGAAGCACAGATACGCAGTATTTT	CASSDPGGSTDTQYF
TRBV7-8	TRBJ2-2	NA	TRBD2	TGTGCCAGCAGCCCGGGGGGGGCCGGGGAGCTGTTTTTT	CASSPGGAGELFF
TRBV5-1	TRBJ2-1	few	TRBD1	TGCGCCAGCAGCGGGGGACAGTTCAATGAGCAGTTCTTC	CASSGGQFNEQFF
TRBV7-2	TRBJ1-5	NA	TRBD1	TGTGCCAGCAGCTTAGTAGGGACAGGTAGCAGCAATCAGCCCCAGCATTTT	CASSLVGTGSSNQPQHF
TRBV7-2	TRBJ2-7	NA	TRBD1	TGTGCCAGCAGCTGGGGGACAGGGAGCTCCTACGAGCAGTACTTC	CASSWGTGSSYEQYF
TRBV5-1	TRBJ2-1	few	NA	TGCGCCAGCAGCTTGGATTCTCGAGGGACCAGTGAGCAGTTCTTC	CASSLDSRGTSEQFF
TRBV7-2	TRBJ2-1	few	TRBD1	TGTGCCAGCAGCTTCCGACGACAGGGGATCTACAATGAGCAGTTCTTC	CASSFRRQGIYNEQFF
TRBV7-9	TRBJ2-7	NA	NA	TGTGCCAGCAGCCCCTCATCCCCCTACGAGCAGTACTTC	CASSPSSPYEQYF
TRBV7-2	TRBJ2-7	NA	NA	TGTGCCAGCAGCTTAGTTGGGGCGCCTAGCTCCGAGCAGTACTTC	CASSLVGAPSSEQYF
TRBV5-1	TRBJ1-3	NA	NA	TGCGCCAGCAGCTTGGAGGGGTACGATGGAAACACCATATATTTT	CASSLEGYDGNTIYF
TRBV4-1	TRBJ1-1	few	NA	TGCGCCAGCAGCCGGGAGCACTGGGTGAACACTGAAGCTTTCTTT	CASSREHWVNTEAFF
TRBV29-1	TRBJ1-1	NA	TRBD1	TGCAGCGCCGGACAGGGGAGAATGAACACTGAAGCTTTCTTT	CSAGQGRMNTEAFF
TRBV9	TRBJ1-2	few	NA	TGTGCCAGCAGCGCGGCGGGGACCTATGGCTACACCTTC	CASSAAGTYGYTF
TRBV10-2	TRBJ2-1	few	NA	TGCGCCAGCAGTGAGGGGTTAAACTACAATGAGCAGTTCTTC	CASSEGLNYNEQFF
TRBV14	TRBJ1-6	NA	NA	TGTGCCAGCAGCCAAGATTCGTGGGTTAATTCACCCCTCCACTTT	CASSQDSWVNSPLHF